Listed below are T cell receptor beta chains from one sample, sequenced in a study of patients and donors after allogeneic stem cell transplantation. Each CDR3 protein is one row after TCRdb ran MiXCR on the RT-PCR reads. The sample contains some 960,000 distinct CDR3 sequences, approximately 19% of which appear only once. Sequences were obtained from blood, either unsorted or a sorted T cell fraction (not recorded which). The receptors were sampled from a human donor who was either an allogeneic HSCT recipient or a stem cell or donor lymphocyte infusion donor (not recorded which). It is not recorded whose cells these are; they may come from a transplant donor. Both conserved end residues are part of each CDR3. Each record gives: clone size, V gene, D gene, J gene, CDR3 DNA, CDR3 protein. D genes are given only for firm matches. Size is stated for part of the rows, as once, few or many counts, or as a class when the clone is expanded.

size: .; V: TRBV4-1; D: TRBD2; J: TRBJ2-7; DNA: TGCGCCAGCAGCCCCAAGGCGGGGGGCCCACACGAGCAGTACTTC; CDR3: CASSPKAGGPHEQYF
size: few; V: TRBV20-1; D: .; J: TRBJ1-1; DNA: TGCAGTGCTAGAGTTTTGCAGGGCCAGAACACTGAAGCTTTCTTT; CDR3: CSARVLQGQNTEAFF
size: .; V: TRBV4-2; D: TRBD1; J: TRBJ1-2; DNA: TGTGCCAGCAGCCTCAACCTACGGGACAGGGTAATCTATGGCTACACCTTC; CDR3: CASSLNLRDRVIYGYTF
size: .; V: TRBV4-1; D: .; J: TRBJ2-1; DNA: TGCGCCAGCAGCCAACCCGAGGGCGATGAGCAGTTCTTC; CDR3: CASSQPEGDEQFF
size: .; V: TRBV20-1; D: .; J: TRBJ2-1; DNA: TGCAGTGCTAGCACGAGCGGACCTTACAATGAGCAGTTCTTC; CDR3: CSASTSGPYNEQFF
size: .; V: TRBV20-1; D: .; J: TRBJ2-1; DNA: TGCAGTGCTAGAGTTGTTCCCAGCAGCCGGTCCTACAATGAGCAGTTCTTC; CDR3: CSARVVPSSRSYNEQFF
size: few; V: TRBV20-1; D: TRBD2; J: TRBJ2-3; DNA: TGCAGTGGGACTAGCGGGGGCACAGATACGCAGTATTTT; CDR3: CSGTSGGTDTQYF
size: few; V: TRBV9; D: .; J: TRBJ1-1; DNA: TGTGCCAGCAGCGCGGATCCAGAGTTCGACACTGAAGCTTTCTTT; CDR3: CASSADPEFDTEAFF
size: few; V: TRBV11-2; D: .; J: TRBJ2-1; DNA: TGTGCCAGCAGCTTAAGGGGGGGAAAGTCCTACAATGAGCAGTTCTTC; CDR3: CASSLRGGKSYNEQFF
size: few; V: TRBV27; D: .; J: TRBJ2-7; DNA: TGTGCCAGCGAGCCGATAGTAGAAAACTCTCACTACGAGCAGTACTTC; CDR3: CASEPIVENSHYEQYF
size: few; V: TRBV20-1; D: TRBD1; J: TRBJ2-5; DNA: TGCAGTGCTAGCGACAGGGAAAAAGAGACCCAGTACTTC; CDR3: CSASDREKETQYF
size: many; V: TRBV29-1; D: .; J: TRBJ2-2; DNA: TGCAGCGTTGTAGCACAAATCGACACCGGGGAGCTGTTTTTT; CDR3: CSVVAQIDTGELFF
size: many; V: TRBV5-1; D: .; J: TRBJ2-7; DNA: TGCGCCAGCAGCTTGGACAGACCCTACGAGCAGTACTTC; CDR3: CASSLDRPYEQYF
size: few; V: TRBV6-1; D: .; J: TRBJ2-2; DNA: TGTGCCAGCCCTGGAGGGGAAGGGAACACCGGGGAGCTGTTTTTT; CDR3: CASPGGEGNTGELFF
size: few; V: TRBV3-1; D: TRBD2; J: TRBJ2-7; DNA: TGTGCCAGCAGCCCGGGACTAGCGGACGCCTACGAGCAGTACTTC; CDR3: CASSPGLADAYEQYF
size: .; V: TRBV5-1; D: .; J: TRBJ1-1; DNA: TGCGCCAGCAGCTTACAGGGATCGGCTTTCTTT; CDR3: CASSLQGSAFF
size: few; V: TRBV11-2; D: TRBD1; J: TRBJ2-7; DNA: TGTGCCAGCAGCTTGATCCCGGGACAGGCTCCCCTCTACGAGCAGTACTTC; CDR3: CASSLIPGQAPLYEQYF
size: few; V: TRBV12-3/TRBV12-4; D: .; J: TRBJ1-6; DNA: TGTGCCAGCAGTTTTAAGAATTCACCCCTCCACTTT; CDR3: CASSFKNSPLHF
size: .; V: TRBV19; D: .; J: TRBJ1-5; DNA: TGTGCCAGTAGTACTCGCAGGGGCAATCAGCCCCAGCATTTT; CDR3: CASSTRRGNQPQHF
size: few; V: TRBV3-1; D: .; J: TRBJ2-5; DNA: TGTGCCAGCAGCCAAGAGATAATGATCCTACAAGAGACCCAGTACTTC; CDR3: CASSQEIMILQETQYF
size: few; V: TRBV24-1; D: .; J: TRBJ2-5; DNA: TGTGCCACCAGTGATCGACAGGGAGGAGAGACCCAGTACTTC; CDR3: CATSDRQGGETQYF
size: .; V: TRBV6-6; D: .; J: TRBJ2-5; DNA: TGTGCCAGCAGTCGGCTAGGAGGAGAGACCCAGTACTTC; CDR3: CASSRLGGETQYF
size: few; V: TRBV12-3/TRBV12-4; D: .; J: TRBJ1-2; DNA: TGTGCCAGCAGCAACAGTCGCGGCTACACCTTC; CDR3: CASSNSRGYTF
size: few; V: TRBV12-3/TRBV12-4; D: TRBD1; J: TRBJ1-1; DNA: TGTGCCAGCATCCGGGACAGGGGTTTATGGACTGAAGCTTTCTTT; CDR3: CASIRDRGLWTEAFF
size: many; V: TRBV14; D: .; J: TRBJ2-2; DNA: TGTGCCAGCAGCCTCATGACTACCAACACCGGGGAGCTGTTTTTT; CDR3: CASSLMTTNTGELFF
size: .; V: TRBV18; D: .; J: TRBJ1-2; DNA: TGTGCCAGCTCACCTCGGACCGTCCCTTATAACTATGGCTACACCTTC; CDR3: CASSPRTVPYNYGYTF
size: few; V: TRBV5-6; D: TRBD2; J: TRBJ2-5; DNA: TGTGCCAGCACGAGGGAGGGGTCCGAGTACTTC; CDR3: CASTREGSEYF
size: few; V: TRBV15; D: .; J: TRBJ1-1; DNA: TGTGCCACCAGCAGAGATCGCGCGGCCGTCCTTGCTGAAGCTTTCTTT; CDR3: CATSRDRAAVLAEAFF
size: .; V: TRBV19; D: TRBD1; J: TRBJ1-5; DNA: TGTGCCAGTAGTAGTTCCCTAGGGGGCGGAAGCAATCAGCCCCAGCATTTT; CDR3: CASSSSLGGGSNQPQHF
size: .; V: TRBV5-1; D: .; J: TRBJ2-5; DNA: TGCGCCAGCAGCCATCCGGGGAGGAGCCAAGAGACCCAGTACTTC; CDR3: CASSHPGRSQETQYF
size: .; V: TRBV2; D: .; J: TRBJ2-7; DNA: TGTGCCAGCGTCGGTAGGGCCTCCTACGAGCAGTACTTC; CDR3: CASVGRASYEQYF
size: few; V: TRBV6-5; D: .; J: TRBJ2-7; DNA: TGTGCCAGCAGTTACTTTGGGATGACCTACGAGCAGTACTTC; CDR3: CASSYFGMTYEQYF
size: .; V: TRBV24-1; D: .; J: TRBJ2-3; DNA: TGTGCCACCGGGATGGCAGATACGCAGTATTTT; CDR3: CATGMADTQYF
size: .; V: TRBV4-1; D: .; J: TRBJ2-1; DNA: TGCGCCAGCAGCCCAGGGGAGAATTACAATGAGCAGTTCTTC; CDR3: CASSPGENYNEQFF
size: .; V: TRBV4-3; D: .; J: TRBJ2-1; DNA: TGCGCCAGCAGCCAAGTTCTAGCGAGCCATGAGCAGTTCTTC; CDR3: CASSQVLASHEQFF
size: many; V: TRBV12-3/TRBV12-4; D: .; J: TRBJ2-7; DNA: TGTGCCAGCACCGGGGCGGGGTACGAGCAGTACTTC; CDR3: CASTGAGYEQYF
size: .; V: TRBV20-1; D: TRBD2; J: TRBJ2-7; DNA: TGCAGTGCTAGAGGAACTAGCGGGAGTCACGAGCAGTACTTC; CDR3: CSARGTSGSHEQYF
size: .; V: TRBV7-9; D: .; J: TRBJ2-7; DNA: TGTGCCAGCAGCTTAGAAGAGCTTGGAAACTACGAGCAGTACTTC; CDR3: CASSLEELGNYEQYF
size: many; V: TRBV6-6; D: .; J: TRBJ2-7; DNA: TGTGCCAGCAGTTTGGGGGAGTTTTACGAGCAGTACTTC; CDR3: CASSLGEFYEQYF
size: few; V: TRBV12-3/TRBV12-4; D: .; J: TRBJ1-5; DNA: TGTGCCAGCAGGGGACGGAACAATCAGCCCCAGCATTTT; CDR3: CASRGRNNQPQHF
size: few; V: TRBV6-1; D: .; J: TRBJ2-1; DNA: TGTGCCATAAGCTCAAGGGCGAGCTCCTACAATGAGCAGTTCTTC; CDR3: CAISSRASSYNEQFF